The 11 T cell receptor beta chains below were found in one sample sequenced in a study of CD8+ T cells in alopecia areata. Scientists pooled cutaneous lymph node cells and sorted them on CD4, CD8alpha, NKG2D, NKG2ACE and other markers. Following RNA extraction, reverse transcription yielded cDNA that acted as the sequencing template. The protocol was immunoSEQ multiplex PCR, while the TCRdb copy is restricted to in-frame clones and leaves out a portion. This set yields approximately 300,000 clones and no singletons; the top ten hold roughly 1.2%. The specimen sequenced was CD4+ T cells sorted from a lymph node. The receptors were gathered from a C3H/HeJ mouse with alopecia areata. For this strain, the MHC haplotype corresponds to H2-k.

On this clone: Here the gene names and germline are mouse. CDR3 DNA, as far as it was read: TGTGCCAGCAGTGCGGGGGGGTCTGCAAACACA. This sequence encodes CASSAGGSANT. The whole CDR3 reads CASSAGGSANTEVFF. J is TRBJ1-1 and V is TRBV13-1; TRBD1 might be the D (5 bases). The read ends 4 residues early relative to the CDR3; the germline J gene fills the gap. The CDR3 covers 15 residues. Trimming took 3 bases from V and 0 from J, leaving 12 bases between them. Germline V gene sequence: CDR1 NSHNY, CDR2 SYGAGN.

Worth noting for this clone: Gene and germline names: mouse. The CDR3 is cut off 4 residues early in the read; its end comes from the germline J gene. The chain has TRBV17 and TRBJ2-2; 9 bases fit TRBD1. Trimming removed 3 bases from V and 4 bases from J; junction bases left unmatched: 3. CDR1 MNHDT and CDR2 YYDKIL come from the germline V gene. There are 15 residues in the CDR3. The CDR3 bases that were read are TGTGCTAGCAGTAGTTTACAGGGGGCCACCGGG. Protein: CASSSLQGATG. The whole CDR3 region reads CASSSLQGATGQLYF. The full variable domain, in which reference TRBV17 and TRBJ2-2 provide the parts outside the CDR3, is DTTVKQNPRYKLARVGKPVNLICSQTMNHDTMYWYQKKPNQAPKLLLFYYDKILNREADTFEKFQSSRPNNSFCSLYIGSAGLEYSAMYLCASSSLQGATGQLYFGEGSKLTVL.

This clone was counted between two and nine times. Gene names are the mouse ones. The CDR3 end falls 4 residues outside the read, so it is completed with the germline J gene. This sample also contains other DNA sequences that code for the same CDR3. The chain has TRBV13-2 and TRBJ2-1; 9 bases are a match to TRBD2. This CDR3 has 15 amino acids. CDR1 is NNHNN, CDR2 SYGAGS, per germline (reference sequence). J was trimmed by 4 bases and V by 0 bases; bases with no gene match: 2. The sequenced CDR3 bases are TGTGCCAGCGGTGATGCCCTGGGGGGGTATGCT. Translation gives CASGDALGGYA. The entire CDR3 protein reads CASGDALGGYAEQFF.

This clone turned up a few times. These gene names are mouse names. The read stops 4 residues short of the end of the CDR3; the missing end is completed from the germline J gene. The chain carries TRBV19 and TRBJ2-2, with 8 positions matching TRBD1. Trimming removed 4 bases from V and 4 bases from J; junction bases left unmatched: 3. Germline V CDR1 and CDR2: FNHDT, SITEND (reference sequence). The CDR3 runs to 14 residues. CDR3 DNA (partial): TGTGCCAGCAGTCTTCAGGGGGCCACCGGG. Amino acid sequence: CASSLQGATG. The full CDR3 reads CASSLQGATGQLYF.

With respect to this clone: Gene names and germline refer to mouse. The CDR3 is cut off 4 residues early in the read; its end comes from the germline J gene. Other DNA sequences from this sample encode an identical CDR3 as well. The V and J genes are TRBV13-3 and TRBJ2-3, with D perhaps matching TRBD2 (7 bases). This CDR3 has 15 amino acids. V gave up 2 bases and J gave up 0 bases, with 10 bases separating them. Germline assignment: CDR1 NNHDY and CDR2 SYVADS. The CDR3 sequence: CASSERGASAETLYF. The DNA read from the CDR3 is TGTGCCAGCAGTGAACGGGGGGCTAGTGCAGAA.

A word on this clone: Here the gene names and germline are mouse. From the germline J gene comes the end of the CDR3, since the read stops 4 residues before it. The rearrangement joins TRBV3 to TRBJ2-2, with 10 nucleotides matching TRBD2. CDR1 and CDR2 (germline): SNHLY, FYNGKV (reference sequence). The CDR3 contains 16 residues. J lost 0 bases, V lost 4 bases, and 2 bases had no gene match. CDR3 DNA, as far as it was read: TGTGCCAGCAGCTGGACTGGGGGCCCAAACACCGGG. Its protein is CASSWTGGPNTG. The whole CDR3 protein is CASSWTGGPNTGQLYF.

Points on this clone: Germline and genes: mouse. The CDR3 goes on 4 residues after the read ends, and that part is filled in from the germline J gene. This chain links TRBV5 with TRBJ2-7; 10 nucleotides align to TRBD2. V was pared by 0 bases and J by 0 bases, with 2 bases of the junction left unmatched. Germline lookup yields CDR1 LGHNA and CDR2 YNLKQL (reference sequence). The CDR3 loop spans 16 amino acids. CDR3: CASSQELGGSSYEQYF. The CDR3 DNA, read in part, is TGTGCCAGCAGCCAAGAACTGGGGGGGAGCTCCTAT.

As for this clone: Gene and germline names: mouse. The sequenced part of the CDR3 DNA is TGTGCCAGCACGGTACAGGGGGCAAACACCGGG. It yields the protein CASTVQGANTG. The whole CDR3 sequence reads CASTVQGANTGQLYF. The gene calls are TRBV13-1 and TRBJ2-2; TRBD1 matches at 8 bases. The read finishes 4 residues shy of the CDR3 end, and the germline J gene is used to complete it. V shed 6 bases, J shed 0 bases, and the junction held 4 bases outside the gene matches. This CDR3 is built from 15 residues. The germline CDR1 and CDR2 sequences are NSHNY and SYGAGN.

This clone occurred a few times. The gene names given are mouse names. The read terminates 4 residues before the CDR3 end, so the remaining end is supplied by the germline J gene. The rearrangement uses TRBV19 and TRBJ2-1, with 12 bases fitting TRBD1. Germline loops: CDR1 FNHDT, CDR2 SITEND (reference sequence). The length of the CDR3 is 15 residues. Here the CDR3 reads CASSIVGQGAAEQFF. The DNA read from the CDR3 is TGTGCCAGCAGTATAGTGGGACAGGGGGCCGCT.

At least ten counts were recorded for this clone. Mouse gene names apply. Other DNA sequences in the sample encode the same CDR3. The CDR3 bases that were read are TGTGCCTGGAGTCTGGGGGGGTAT. It is translated as CAWSLGGY. The full CDR3 protein reads CAWSLGGYEQYF. The genes are TRBV31 and TRBJ2-7, with 7 bases matching TRBD2. Read coverage stops 4 residues before the CDR3 terminus; the germline J gene supplies the remainder. The CDR3 is made up of 12 amino acids. CDR1 and CDR2 (germline): GKSSPN, SITVG.

Note on this clone: The listed genes are named as in mouse. The read ends 4 residues before the CDR3 terminus; that terminus is restored from the germline J gene. This chain joins TRBV5 and TRBJ2-2, with D uncertain. The CDR3 is 15 residues long. Trimming took off 0 bases at V and 0 bases at J, with 5 bases between the two ends. Germline assignment: CDR1 LGHNA and CDR2 YNLKQL (reference sequence). CDR3 region: CASSQEGTNTGQLYF. The CDR3 DNA, read in part, is TGTGCCAGCAGCCAAGAGGGGACAAACACCGGG.